The 29 T cell receptor beta chains listed next were all sequenced from one sample in a study of molecular identifiers for immune sequencing clone quantification. TCRdb analysed the PCR reads with MiXCR anew, one entry per CDR3 protein. The sample has 60,000 to 70,000 distinct CDR3 sequences, less than 20% seen once. The specimen was naive CD8+ T cells from blood, with Jurkat cell RNA spiked in. Indicated subset: FACS-sorted CD8+CD4-CCR7+CD45RA+ naive T cells. All receptors come from a human donor in good health. Some libraries in this study had Jurkat cell RNA spiked in.

This clonotype has at least ten counts. The V gene is TRBV7-9, the J gene TRBJ2-7; 8 bases line up with TRBD2. V trimming: 5 bases; J trimming: 4 bases; junction bases outside the gene matches: 10. CDR1 is SEHNR, CDR2 FQNEAQ, per germline (reference sequence). The CDR3 has 15 amino acids. The CDR3 DNA is TGTGCCAGCAGCGCAAAACTAGCGGCAGAGTACGAGCAGTACTTC. This codes for CASSAKLAAEYEQYF.

This clonotype was detected only a few times. This sequence may be a read error, since a much larger clone differs from it by one base. CDR3 residues: CSVEDRRTGAYGYTF. In nucleotides, the CDR3 is TGCAGCGTTGAAGATCGTCGCACAGGAGCCTATGGCTACACCTTC. The chain links TRBV29-1 to TRBJ1-2; D is possibly TRBD1 (5 bases). This CDR3 region has 15 residues. From germline, CDR1 is SQVTM and CDR2 ANQGSEA. Trimming took 0 bases from V and 4 from J, leaving 15 bases between them.

This clonotype appeared many times. The rearrangement links TRBV27 to TRBJ1-1, with D maybe TRBD1 (6 bases). The germline V and J ends were trimmed by 3 bases and 4 bases, with 12 bases remaining between them. The V gene's germline CDR1 is MNHEY and CDR2 SMNVEV (reference sequence). The CDR3 contains 14 residues. CDR3 coding DNA: TGTGCCAGCAGTTTGGGGGGCGTCGGCACTGAAGCTTTCTTT. Translated: CASSLGGVGTEAFF.

This clonotype was picked up a small number of times. A much larger clone lies a single base off, so this may be a read error. V and J are TRBV19 and TRBJ2-1, with 7 bases matching TRBD2. Germline V lookup: CDR1 LNHDA, CDR2 SQIVND (reference sequence). The CDR3 is 12 residues long. Losses at the gene ends were 1 base for V and 9 bases for J; bases not matched to a gene: 0. The CDR3 DNA is TGTGCCAGTAGTATAGCGGGAGGTGAGCAGTTCTTC. Translated: CASSIAGGEQFF.

The table lists this clonotype with a few counts. A read error may be the cause here, since a much bigger clone is one base away. The gene calls are TRBV7-2 and TRBJ2-1; no clear D. Germline CDR1 and CDR2: SGHTA and FQGNSA. The V gene lost 8 bases and the J gene lost 2 bases, with 16 bases spanning the gap. The CDR3 covers 15 residues. Written as DNA, the CDR3 is TGTGCCAGCCCGCCAGTTGGCATTACCTACAATGAGCAGTTCTTC. This translates into CASPPVGITYNEQFF.

This clonotype was seen only a few times. The chain couples TRBV13 to TRBJ2-2; D remains ambiguous. Between the trimmed V and J ends, which lost 1 base and 6 bases, there was a span of 9 bases. This CDR3 is 14 amino acids long. Looked up from germline, CDR1 is PRHDT and CDR2 is FYEKMQ (reference sequence). The CDR3 loop reads CASSLVLKPGELFF. CDR3 nucleotide sequence: TGTGCCAGCAGCTTAGTGTTGAAACCCGGGGAGCTGTTTTTT.

This clonotype has a count of ten or more. V usage is TRBV27 and J usage is TRBJ2-7; D is undetermined. This CDR3 has 15 residues. The germline gives CDR1 MNHEY, CDR2 SMNVEV (reference sequence). Trimming removed 7 bases at V and 1 base at J, with 17 bases between. The CDR3 region is CASIPRSERSYEQYF. CDR3 coding DNA: TGTGCCAGCATCCCCCGTTCTGAGAGGTCCTACGAGCAGTACTTC.

The rearrangement uses TRBV10-3 and TRBJ2-7, with TRBD2 as a possible D gene (6 bases). CDR3 size: 14 residues. In germline, CDR1 is ENHRY, CDR2 SYGVKD. Trimming pared 4 bases from V and 2 bases from J, leaving 12 bases between. CDR3 nucleotides: TGTGCCATCAGTGGAGTTGGAGGGGCCTACGAGCAGTACTTC. The encoded protein is CAISGVGGAYEQYF.

This clonotype was detected ten times or more. V usage is TRBV25-1 and J usage is TRBJ2-5, with 9 bases fitting TRBD2. The CDR3 has 15 amino acids. The germline V gene encodes CDR1 MGHDK and CDR2 SYGVNS. J gave up 2 bases and V 9 bases, and 10 bases lay outside the gene matches. CDR3 loop: CASTPGLAGQETQYF. The CDR3 DNA reads TGTGCCAGTACCCCGGGCCTAGCGGGACAAGAGACCCAGTACTTC.

This clonotype has ten or more counts. V usage is TRBV2 and J usage is TRBJ2-7; TRBD2 aligns across 7 bases. Germline V CDR1 and CDR2: SNHLY, FYNNEI. The CDR3 length is 13 residues. J was trimmed by 6 bases and V by 9 bases; bases with no gene match: 11. The CDR3 spells CARDKRDSGEQYF. CDR3 bases: TGTGCCAGAGATAAGCGGGATTCGGGCGAGCAGTACTTC.

This clonotype was counted many times. This chain joins TRBV6-1 and TRBJ2-7, with 10 bases identical to TRBD2. The CDR3 is 15 amino acids. Looked up from germline, CDR1 is MNHNS and CDR2 is SASEGT. After removal of 3 bases from V and 3 bases from J, the junction contained 5 bases not matched to a gene. The CDR3 loop reads CASSDELAGIYEQYF. The CDR3 DNA is TGTGCCAGCAGTGATGAACTAGCGGGAATCTACGAGCAGTACTTC.

This clonotype was counted a single time. One base away lies a much larger clone, so this may be a sequencing read error. The chain couples TRBV4-2 to TRBJ2-7; unclear D gene. V lost 1 base to trimming and J lost 3 bases, with 10 bases between them. The CDR3 consists of 14 residues. Germline V gives CDR1 LGHNA, CDR2 YNFKEQ. CDR3 DNA: TGTGCCAGCAGCCAAGGCTCGAACCTCTACGAGCAGTACTTC. This gives the protein CASSQGSNLYEQYF.

This clonotype was picked up many times. This chain links TRBV27 with TRBJ2-3, with D perhaps matching TRBD1 or TRBD2 (5 bases each). Deletions cut 4 bases from V and 5 bases from J, with 16 bases between. This CDR3 has 15 amino acids. CDR1 is MNHEY and CDR2 is SMNVEV in the germline V gene (reference sequence). CDR3 amino acids: CASSSGALRVDTQYF. As DNA, the CDR3 is TGTGCCAGCAGTTCCGGGGCCCTCAGGGTAGATACGCAGTATTTT.

The V and J genes are TRBV27 and TRBJ2-7; TRBD1 matches 7 bases. With V trimmed by 6 bases and J by 4 bases, 12 bases remained unmatched. Germline V gene sequence: CDR1 MNHEY, CDR2 SMNVEV (reference sequence). The length of the CDR3 is 15 residues. CDR3 sequence (DNA): TGTGCCAGCAGCGTCGTAGGGGGCGGTTGGTACGAGCAGTACTTC. This gives the protein CASSVVGGGWYEQYF.

This clonotype was picked up one time. Given a much more abundant clone one base away, this may be a read error. The genes are TRBV5-5 and TRBJ2-7; no clear D gene. Germline V gives CDR1 SGHKS, CDR2 YYEKEE (reference sequence). V dropped 4 bases and J dropped 4 bases, with 18 bases sitting between them. This CDR3 contains 15 residues. In DNA, the CDR3 is TGTGCCAGCAGCCTAGAGCTAAACCGAGTGTACGAGCAGTACTTC. It translates to CASSLELNRVYEQYF.

In its sample, this clonotype was seen once. Mismatch with germline at one junction end may stem from a read error. This chain uses TRBV20-1 with TRBJ2-1, with TRBD2 as a possible D gene (6 bases). The CDR3 is made up of 16 amino acids. Germline-derived CDR1 and CDR2 are DFQATT and SNEGSKA (reference sequence). CDR3 in amino acids: CSARDLAELSYNEQLF. CDR3 coding DNA: TGCAGTGCTAGAGATTTAGCGGAGCTCTCCTACAACGAGCAGCTCTTC.

Worth noting for this clonotype: Being one base from a much bigger clone, this may be a read error. This chain connects TRBV11-3 to TRBJ2-1, with 7 bases aligning to TRBD2. The length of the CDR3 is 15 residues. The germline CDR1 and CDR2 sequences are SGHNT and YENEEA. The CDR3 region is CASSPAGLVTNEQLF. CDR3 sequence (DNA): TGTGCCAGCAGCCCAGCGGGGCTCGTGACCAATGAGCAGCTCTTC.

About this clonotype itself: A read error may explain this, as a much larger clone is one base away. V gene TRBV19 combines with J gene TRBJ2-1; no reliable D call. The CDR3 is 13 residues long. Trimming took 3 bases from V and 7 from J, leaving 10 bases between them. Germline V gene sequence: CDR1 LNHDA, CDR2 SQIVND (reference sequence). The chain's CDR3 is CASSMVAGNEQFF. The CDR3 DNA is TGTGCCAGTAGTATGGTCGCCGGGAATGAGCAGTTCTTC.

The sample holds many counts of this clonotype. The chain employs TRBV20-1 and TRBJ2-2; D is undetermined. V lost 6 bases and J lost 2, with 10 bases in between. The CDR3 sequence is 13 residues long. Germline lookup yields CDR1 DFQATT and CDR2 SNEGSKA (reference sequence). In DNA, the CDR3 is TGCAGTGCGCCCGTACAAAACACCGGGGAGCTGTTTTTT. Amino acids: CSAPVQNTGELFF.

The sample holds one count of this clonotype. One end of the junction varies from germline; a read error may be responsible. The chain carries TRBV5-4 and TRBJ2-5, with TRBD2 identical over 14 bases. Germline V CDR1 and CDR2: SGHNT, YYREEE (reference sequence). This CDR3 comprises 17 residues. The CDR3 region has the DNA TGTGCCTGCAGCGATGGGACTAGCGGGAGAGGGGTGGAGACCCAGTACTTC. Translation gives CACSDGTSGRGVETQYF. The variable domain in full, completed from reference TRBV5-4 and TRBJ2-5, reads ETGVTQSPTHLIKTRGQQVTLRCSSQSGHNTVSWYQQALGQGPQFIFQYYREEENGRGNFPPRFSGLQFPNYSSELNVNALELDDSALYLCACSDGTSGRGVETQYFGPGTRLLVL.

This clonotype was observed many times. This chain uses TRBV29-1 with TRBJ2-3; a possible D gene is TRBD2 (6 bases). CDR3 length equals 14 residues. The V end was cut by 1 base, the J end by 5 bases, with 13 bases between. Germline V CDR1 and CDR2: SQVTM, ANQGSEA. CDR3 nucleotides: TGCAGCGTTGAAGGGTGGGAGGAAGTAGATACGCAGTATTTT. This gives the protein CSVEGWEEVDTQYF.

This clonotype was picked up many times. The chain uses TRBV5-8 and TRBJ2-4, with D unclear. Germline values: CDR1 SGHTS, CDR2 YDEGEE. CDR3 length equals 15 residues. The V end lost 1 base, the J end lost 0 bases, and 8 bases lay between the germline ends. The CDR3: CASSLRATAKNIQYF. CDR3 coding DNA: TGTGCCAGCAGCTTGAGAGCGACAGCCAAAAACATTCAGTACTTC. Based on the CDR3 plus reference TRBV5-8 and TRBJ2-4, the full variable domain is EAGVTQSPTHLIKTRGQQATLRCSPISGHTSVYWYQQALGLGLQFLLWYDEGEERNRGNFPPRFSGRQFPNYSSELNVNALELEDSALYLCASSLRATAKNIQYFGAGTRLSVL.

This clonotype was seen many times. This chain uses TRBV29-1 with TRBJ2-7; no definite D call. The germline CDR1 and CDR2 sequences are SQVTM and ANQGSEA. V was pared by 4 bases and J by 2 bases, with 12 bases between. The CDR3 extends over 13 amino acids. This CDR3 reads CSVVFPEAYEQYF. The CDR3 DNA reads as TGCAGCGTTGTCTTTCCAGAGGCCTACGAGCAGTACTTC.

This clonotype has ten or more counts. The chain couples TRBV28 to TRBJ2-7, with 8 bases that match TRBD1. The CDR3 is 15 amino acids. After removal of 3 bases from V and 4 bases from J, the junction contained 8 bases not matched to a gene. Germline lookup yields CDR1 MDHEN and CDR2 SYDVKM. CDR3 residues: CASSLMAGGAYEQYF. The CDR3 DNA is TGTGCCAGCAGTTTGATGGCAGGGGGCGCGTACGAGCAGTACTTC.

The chain has TRBV4-3 and TRBJ2-7; D unresolved. Germline lookup yields CDR1 LGHNA and CDR2 YSLEER. This CDR3 comprises 13 residues. With 0 bases removed from V and 1 base from J, the gap between germline ends came to 4 bases. The CDR3 DNA sequence: TGCGCCAGCAGCCAAGACGTTTCCTACGAGCAGTACTTC. This sequence encodes CASSQDVSYEQYF.

Turning to this clonotype: Germline is not matched at one junction end, which may reflect a read error. The chain recombines TRBV7-9 with TRBJ2-3, with 13 positions matching TRBD2. CDR1 is SEHNR, CDR2 FQNEAQ, per germline (reference sequence). This CDR3 contains 17 residues. The CDR3, as DNA: TGTGCCAGCAGCTCACTGCCGGGACTAGCGGGAAATGATACGCTGTATTTT. Translated, it gives CASSSLPGLAGNDTLYF.

This clonotype was detected ten times or more. The chain recombines TRBV28 with TRBJ1-4; 7 nucleotides agree with TRBD1. Trimming cost V 4 bases and J 2 bases; bases outside gene matches: 7. The CDR3 has 16 residues. The germline V gene has CDR1 MDHEN and CDR2 SYDVKM. Here the CDR3 DNA reads TGTGCCAGCAGTTCGTCCTCAGGGGGGACTAATGAAAAACTGTTTTTT. This codes for CASSSSSGGTNEKLFF.

There are many counts of this clonotype. The rearrangement uses TRBV6-2 or TRBV6-3 and TRBJ2-3; D is perhaps TRBD2 (6 bases). CDR3 size: 12 residues. Germline assignment: CDR1 MNHEY and CDR2 SVGEGT. Trimming took off 10 bases at V and 4 bases at J, with 12 bases between the two ends. CDR3 nucleotide sequence: TGTGCCACCTCGGGAGTATCAGATACGCAGTATTTT. This encodes CATSGVSDTQYF.

The chain couples TRBV7-9 to TRBJ2-1, with D perhaps matching TRBD1 (6 bases). Germline lookup yields CDR1 SEHNR and CDR2 FQNEAQ (reference sequence). Trimming took 5 bases from V and 3 from J, leaving 17 bases between them. CDR3 length: 16 amino acids. In DNA, the CDR3 is TGTGCCAGCAGCGCACAGGGTCCCACTCTCTACAATGAGCAGTTCTTC. This translates into CASSAQGPTLYNEQFF.